The 7 T cell receptor beta chains below come from one sample, sequenced in a study of identical twins. TCRdb independently ran MiXCR on the 5' RACE reads; one entry per CDR3 protein. The table lists about 530,000 distinct CDR3 sequences, approximately 20% of them singletons, with approximately 0.52% in the top ten. These data are also associated with another study on yellow fever vaccine responses in identical twins.

Sequencing was done on a sample of CD4+ T cells sorted from blood. These receptors originate from a woman younger than 35 in good health.

This clonotype was recorded only once. The V gene is TRBV18, the J gene TRBJ2-2; D unclear. Per germline, CDR1 KGHSH and CDR2 LQKENI. V lost 2 bases and J lost 3, with 7 bases in between. The CDR3 consists of 14 residues. CDR3: CASSPGIDTGELFF. In DNA, the CDR3 is TGTGCCAGCTCACCAGGGATCGACACCGGGGAGCTGTTTTTT.

The rearrangement links TRBV9 to TRBJ2-5; D might be TRBD2 (7 bases). There are 14 residues in the CDR3. Trimming shortened V by 5 bases and J by 3 bases, and 14 bases separated the two germline ends. Germline V gene data show CDR1 as SGDLS and CDR2 as YYNGEE. The CDR3 protein is CASSLEGGEETQYF. The CDR3 DNA reads TGTGCCAGCAGTTTGGAGGGGGGGGAAGAGACCCAGTACTTC.

V usage is TRBV12-3 or TRBV12-4 and J usage is TRBJ2-6; no definite D call. The CDR3 sequence is 15 residues long. Trimming removed 3 bases from V and 4 bases from J, with 10 bases in between. CDR3 nucleotides: TGTGCCAGCAGTTTTGAGCCCCCCGGGGCCAACGTCCTGACTTTC. It codes for CASSFEPPGANVLTF.

This clonotype has a handful of counts. V and J are TRBV3-1 and TRBJ2-1; the D gene is possibly TRBD1 (8 bases). This CDR3 has 16 residues. V lost 4 bases and J 4 bases, leaving 17 bases between the germline ends. Germline V gene sequence: CDR1 LGHDT, CDR2 YNNKEL (reference sequence). The CDR3 DNA follows: TGTGCCAGCAGCCCCTGGGGGGGACAGGCTTACAATGAGCAGTTCTTC. Amino acid sequence: CASSPWGGQAYNEQFF.

The rearrangement uses TRBV20-1 and TRBJ2-1; 9 positions match TRBD1. Germline V CDR1 and CDR2: DFQATT, SNEGSKA (reference sequence). After removal of 6 bases from V and 9 bases from J, the junction contained 12 bases not matched to a gene. This CDR3 has 14 residues. CDR3 DNA: TGCAGTGCAAGGTCTCCTGGACAGGGGTTTGAGCAGTTCTTC. Amino acids: CSARSPGQGFEQFF.

V is TRBV5-6 and J is TRBJ2-1, with 7 bases that match TRBD2. The CDR3 spans 16 residues. V gave up 0 bases and J gave up 2 bases; unmatched junction bases: 5. CDR1 is SGHDT and CDR2 is YYEEEE in the germline V gene. The CDR3 region is CASSLDAGVTYNEQFF. The CDR3 DNA reads as TGTGCCAGCAGCTTGGACGCGGGAGTAACCTACAATGAGCAGTTCTTC.

The sample holds a few counts of this clonotype. The chain uses TRBV4-1 and TRBJ2-2; D is uncertain. Trimming removed 4 bases at V and 6 bases at J, with 15 bases between. There are 15 residues in the CDR3. Per the germline V gene, CDR1 is MGHRA and CDR2 is YSYEKL. The CDR3 reads CASSPRRGSPGELFF. CDR3 coding DNA: TGCGCCAGCAGCCCAAGGCGCGGCAGCCCCGGGGAGCTGTTTTTT.